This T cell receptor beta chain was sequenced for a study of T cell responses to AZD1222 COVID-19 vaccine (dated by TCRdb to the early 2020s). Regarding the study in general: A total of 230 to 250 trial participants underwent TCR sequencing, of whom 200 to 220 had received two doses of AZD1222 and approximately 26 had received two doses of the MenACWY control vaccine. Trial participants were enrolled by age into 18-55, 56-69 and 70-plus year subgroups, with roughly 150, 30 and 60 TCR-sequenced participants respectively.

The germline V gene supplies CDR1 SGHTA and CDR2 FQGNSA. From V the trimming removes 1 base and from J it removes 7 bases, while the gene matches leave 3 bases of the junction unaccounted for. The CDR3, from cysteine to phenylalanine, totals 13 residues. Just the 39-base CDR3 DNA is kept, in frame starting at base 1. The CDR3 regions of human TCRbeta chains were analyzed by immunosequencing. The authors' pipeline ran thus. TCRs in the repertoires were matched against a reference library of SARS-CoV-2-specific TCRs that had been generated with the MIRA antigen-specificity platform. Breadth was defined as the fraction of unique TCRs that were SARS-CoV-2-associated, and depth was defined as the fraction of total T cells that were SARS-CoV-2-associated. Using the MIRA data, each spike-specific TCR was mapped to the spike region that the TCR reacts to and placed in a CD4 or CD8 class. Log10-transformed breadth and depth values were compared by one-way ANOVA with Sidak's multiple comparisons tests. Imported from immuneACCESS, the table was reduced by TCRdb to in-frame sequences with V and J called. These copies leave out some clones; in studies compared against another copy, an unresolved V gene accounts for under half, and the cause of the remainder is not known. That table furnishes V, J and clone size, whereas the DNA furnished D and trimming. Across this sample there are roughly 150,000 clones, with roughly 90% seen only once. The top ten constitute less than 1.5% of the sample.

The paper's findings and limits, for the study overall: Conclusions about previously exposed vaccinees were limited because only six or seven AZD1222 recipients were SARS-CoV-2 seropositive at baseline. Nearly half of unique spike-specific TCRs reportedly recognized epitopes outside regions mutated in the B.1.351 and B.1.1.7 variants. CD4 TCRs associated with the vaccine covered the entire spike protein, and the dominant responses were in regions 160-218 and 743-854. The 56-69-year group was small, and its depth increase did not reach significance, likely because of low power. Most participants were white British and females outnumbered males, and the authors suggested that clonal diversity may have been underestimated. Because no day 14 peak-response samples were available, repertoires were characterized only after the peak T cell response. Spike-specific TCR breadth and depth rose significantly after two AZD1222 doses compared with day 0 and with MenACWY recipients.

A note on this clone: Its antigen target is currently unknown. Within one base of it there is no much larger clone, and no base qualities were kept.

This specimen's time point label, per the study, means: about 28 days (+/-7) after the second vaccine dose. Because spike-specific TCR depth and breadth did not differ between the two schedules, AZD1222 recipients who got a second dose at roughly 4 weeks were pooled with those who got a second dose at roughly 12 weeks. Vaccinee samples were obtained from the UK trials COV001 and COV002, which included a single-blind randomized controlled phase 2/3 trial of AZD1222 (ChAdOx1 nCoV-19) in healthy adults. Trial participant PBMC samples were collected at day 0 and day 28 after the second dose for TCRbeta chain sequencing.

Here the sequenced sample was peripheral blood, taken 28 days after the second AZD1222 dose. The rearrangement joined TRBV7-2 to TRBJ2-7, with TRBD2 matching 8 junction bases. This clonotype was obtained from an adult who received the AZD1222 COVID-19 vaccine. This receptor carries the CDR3 CASSLESGGEQYF. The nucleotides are TGTGCCAGCAGCTTAGAGTCGGGGGGGGAGCAGTACTTC.